This entry is about one TCR beta chain. What it binds is not known. Blood samples of roughly 2.5 ml were drawn from every donor. The entry originates in a study of monozygotic twins with inflammatory bowel disease. Study-wide points: Comparison of concordant versus discordant twins revealed no difference in repertoire similarity, possibly due to limited power. Healthy co-twins had higher TCRbeta inverse Simpson diversity than their IBD twins.

No DNA is given; TCRdb re-called the 5' RACE reads and lists each CDR3 protein once. The repertoire table contains a few hundred thousand distinct CDR3 sequences. The CDR3 is 13 residues long. Germline lookup yields CDR1 SGDLS and CDR2 YYNGEE. Sequenced: blood. The rearrangement uses TRBV9 and TRBJ1-1. The TCR was taken from a human donor with ulcerative colitis or Crohn's disease, or a healthy co-twin of an affected twin (not recorded which). This CDR3 reads CASSVAVNTEAFF.